This T cell receptor beta chain derives from a study of identical twins. TCRdb ran MiXCR on the 5' RACE reads and lists one entry per CDR3 protein. The sample yields hundreds of thousands of distinct CDR3 sequences, about 12% seen once. Study outcomes and limitations: Cross-sectional statistics, not tracking of the same donors, supported the conclusions. Out-of-frame alpha sequences that twins shared showed excess low generation probability. Models underpredicted monozygotic twin sharing of out-of-frame TCR alpha.

V shed 3 bases and J shed 3 bases, with 11 bases lying between them. Per the germline V gene, CDR1 is MGHRA and CDR2 is YSYEKL. The CDR3 extends over 14 amino acids. Worth noting for this clonotype: Antigen specificity is unknown.

The same sample was also studied in work on yellow fever vaccine responses in identical twins. That source notes: Twin vaccine T cell responses reportedly seemed partly convergent, partly personalized.

Sequenced material: CD8+ T cells sorted from blood. This receptor was obtained from a woman between 18 and 30 years old in good health. The chain has TRBV4-1 and TRBJ1-2; perhaps TRBD1 as D (5 bases). The CDR3 loop reads CASSQGPIYYGYTF. In DNA form, the CDR3 reads TGCGCCAGCAGCCAGGGACCAATCTACTATGGCTACACCTTC.